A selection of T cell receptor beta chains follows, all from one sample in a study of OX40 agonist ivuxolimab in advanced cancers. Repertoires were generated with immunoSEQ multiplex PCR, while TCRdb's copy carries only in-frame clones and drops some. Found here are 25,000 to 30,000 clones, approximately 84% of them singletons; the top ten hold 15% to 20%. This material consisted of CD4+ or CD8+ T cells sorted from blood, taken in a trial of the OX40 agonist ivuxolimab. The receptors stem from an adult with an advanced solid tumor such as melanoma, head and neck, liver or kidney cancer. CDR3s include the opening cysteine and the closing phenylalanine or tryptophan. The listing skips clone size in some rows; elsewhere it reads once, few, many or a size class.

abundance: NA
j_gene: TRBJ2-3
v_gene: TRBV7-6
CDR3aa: CASSRTGAFTDTQYF

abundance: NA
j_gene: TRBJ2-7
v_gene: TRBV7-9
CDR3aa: CASSKAGFSYEQYF

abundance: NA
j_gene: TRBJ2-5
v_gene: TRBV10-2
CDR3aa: CASRRTGGTQETQYF

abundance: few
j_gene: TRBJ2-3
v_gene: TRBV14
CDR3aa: CASSRDRVQYF

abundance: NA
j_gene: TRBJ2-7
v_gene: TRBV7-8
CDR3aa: CASSLAPAGEQYF

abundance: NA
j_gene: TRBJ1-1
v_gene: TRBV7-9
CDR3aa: CAGETGAMNTEAFF

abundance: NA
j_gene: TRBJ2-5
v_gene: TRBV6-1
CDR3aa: CASSFRNQETQYF

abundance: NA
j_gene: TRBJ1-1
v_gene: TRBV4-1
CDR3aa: CASSHTNGAEAFF

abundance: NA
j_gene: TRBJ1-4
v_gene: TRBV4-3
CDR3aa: CASSQDQGVRTEKLFF

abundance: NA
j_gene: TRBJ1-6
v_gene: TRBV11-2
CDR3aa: CASSLGQGALSPLHF

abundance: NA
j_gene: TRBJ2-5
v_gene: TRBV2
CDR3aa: CASSDGGGAIETQYF

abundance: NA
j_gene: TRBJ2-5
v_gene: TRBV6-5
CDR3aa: CASTASGGAETQYF

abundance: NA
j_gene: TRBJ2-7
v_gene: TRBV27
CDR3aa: CASSPPEAGGYEQYF

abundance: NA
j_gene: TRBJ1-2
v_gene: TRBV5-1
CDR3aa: CASSPEGNFRTF

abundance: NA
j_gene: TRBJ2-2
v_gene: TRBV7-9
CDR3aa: CASSFSGSPTGELFF

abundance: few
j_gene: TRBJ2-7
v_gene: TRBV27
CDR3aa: CASSFADGRDYEQYF

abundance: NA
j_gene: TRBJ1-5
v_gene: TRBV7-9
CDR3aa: CASSSFHQPQHF

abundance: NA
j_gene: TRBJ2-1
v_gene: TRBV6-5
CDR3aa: CASSYSTSGHNEQFF

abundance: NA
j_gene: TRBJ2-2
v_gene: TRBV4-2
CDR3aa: CASSQGKYTGELFF

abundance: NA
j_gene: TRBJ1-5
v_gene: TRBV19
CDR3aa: CASSILGGASQPQHF

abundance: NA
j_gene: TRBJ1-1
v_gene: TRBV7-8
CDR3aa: CASSLARRGTTEAFF

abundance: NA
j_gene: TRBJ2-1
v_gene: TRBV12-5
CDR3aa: CASETSGTLKQFF

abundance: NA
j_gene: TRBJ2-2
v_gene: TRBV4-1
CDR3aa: CASSPDTGTGELFF

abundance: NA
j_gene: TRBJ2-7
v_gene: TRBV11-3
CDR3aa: CASSTSRDGRDYEQYF

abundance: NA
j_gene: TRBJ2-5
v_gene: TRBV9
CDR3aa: CASSVGGTRRETQYF

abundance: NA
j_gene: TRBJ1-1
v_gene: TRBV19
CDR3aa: CASSRGSLNTEAFF

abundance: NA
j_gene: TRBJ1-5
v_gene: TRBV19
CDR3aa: CASSIQGDQPQHF

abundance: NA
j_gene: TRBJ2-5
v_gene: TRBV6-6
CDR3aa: CATWTGNPQETQYF

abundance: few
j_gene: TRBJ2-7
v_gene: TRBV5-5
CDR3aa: CASSFPGEHEQYF

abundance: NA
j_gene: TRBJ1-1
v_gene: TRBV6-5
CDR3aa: CASSSLGNTEAFF

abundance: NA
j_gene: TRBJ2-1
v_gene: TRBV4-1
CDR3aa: CASSRIAGDYNEQFF

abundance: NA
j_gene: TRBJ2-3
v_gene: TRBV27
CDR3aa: CASSRLEADTQYF

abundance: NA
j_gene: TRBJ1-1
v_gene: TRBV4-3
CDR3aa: CASSQDSSEAEAFF

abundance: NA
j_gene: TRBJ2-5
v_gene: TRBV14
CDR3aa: CASSQWGLETQYF

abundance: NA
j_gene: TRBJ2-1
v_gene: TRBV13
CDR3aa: CASSSGTGTYNEQFF

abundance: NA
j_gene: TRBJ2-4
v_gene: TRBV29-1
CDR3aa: CSVDLGTNIQYF

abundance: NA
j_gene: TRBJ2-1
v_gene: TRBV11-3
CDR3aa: CASSSKLAGGGGNEQFF

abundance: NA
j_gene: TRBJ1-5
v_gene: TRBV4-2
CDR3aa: CASSQDRGSNQPQHF

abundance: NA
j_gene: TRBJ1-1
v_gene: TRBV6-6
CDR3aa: CASSYYRDTEAFF

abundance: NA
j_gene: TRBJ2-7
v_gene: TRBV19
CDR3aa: CASSAFWDRYSSYEQYF